Listed here are 18 T cell receptor beta chains from one sample, sequenced in a study of blood T cell repertoires in COVID-19. Libraries were prepared by immunoSEQ multiplex PCR; TCRdb keeps only in-frame clonotypes and omits some of them. The table records 120,000 to 150,000 clones, over 85% of them present only once. Specimen: peripheral blood. All receptors come from a human donor in a cohort sampled during active COVID-19.

This chain joins TRBV4-1 and TRBJ2-7, with TRBD1 matching 8 bases. V dropped 0 bases and J dropped 2; count of bases not matched to a gene: 3. Per the germline V gene, CDR1 is MGHRA and CDR2 is YSYEKL. The CDR3 consists of 15 residues. The DNA of the CDR3 is TGCGCCAGCAGCCAAGACGGGACAGGTACCTACGAGCAGTACTTC. It encodes CASSQDGTGTYEQYF.

CDR3 DNA sequence: TGTGCCAGCAGCGGCTTGGGGAGGGCTGGTACCGGGGAGCTGTTTTTT. The encoded protein is CASSGLGRAGTGELFF. The V and J genes are TRBV11-1 and TRBJ2-2, with 7 bases aligning to TRBD2. The V segment lost 5 bases and the J segment 5 bases; nucleotides outside the gene matches: 11. Per the germline V gene, CDR1 is SGHAT and CDR2 is FQDESV (reference sequence). The CDR3 length is 16 residues.

The chain joins TRBV5-1 to TRBJ1-6; D ambiguous. CDR3 length: 14 amino acids. The V end was cut by 3 bases, the J end by 2 bases, with 6 bases between. The germline CDR1 and CDR2 sequences are SGHRS and YFSETQ. The CDR3 region has the DNA TGCGCCAGCAGCTCGAACACCTATAATTCACCCCTCCACTTT. The encoded protein is CASSSNTYNSPLHF.

CDR3 in DNA: TGCGCCAGCAGCCAAATAGGACTGCGTGAGACCCAGTACTTC. The encoded protein is CASSQIGLRETQYF. This sequence joins TRBV4-1 and TRBJ2-5; D is possibly TRBD2 (5 bases). This CDR3 comprises 14 residues. Trimming removed 2 bases from V and 5 bases from J, with 12 bases in between. CDR1 and CDR2 from the germline V gene are MGHRA and YSYEKL.

The chain employs TRBV6-1 and TRBJ2-1, with D possibly being TRBD2 (6 bases). Germline V gene data show CDR1 as MNHNS and CDR2 as SASEGT. Trimming removed 3 bases at V and 5 bases at J, with 20 bases between. CDR3 length equals 17 residues. CDR3 loop: CASSERRGRSSNNEQFF. The CDR3 coding sequence is TGTGCCAGCAGTGAGAGGAGGGGCCGCAGCAGCAACAATGAGCAGTTCTTC.

This clone was recorded only once. V and J are TRBV5-4 and TRBJ1-6, with 8 bases aligning to TRBD1. The germline CDR1 and CDR2 sequences are SGHNT and YYREEE (reference sequence). Trimming cost V 0 bases and J 10 bases; bases outside gene matches: 6. The CDR3 runs 15 residues. In DNA form, the CDR3 reads TGTGCCAGCAGCTTGGAGGCAGGGGGCCGATCACCCCTCCACTTT. This codes for CASSLEAGGRSPLHF.

This chain links TRBV6-5 with TRBJ1-5, with 7 bases that match TRBD1. CDR1 is MNHEY and CDR2 is SVGAGI in the germline V gene. This CDR3 comprises 14 residues. V trimming: 7 bases; J trimming: 3 bases; junction bases outside the gene matches: 6. CDR3: CASTPTGVNQPQHF. The DNA of the CDR3 is TGTGCCAGCACCCCTACAGGGGTCAATCAGCCCCAGCATTTT.

The chain couples TRBV3-1 (or the pseudogene TRBV3-2) to TRBJ2-1; 15 bases align to TRBD2. Germline CDR1 and CDR2: LGHDT and YNNKEL (reference sequence). With V trimmed by 1 base and J by 10 bases, 5 bases remained unmatched. CDR3 size: 16 residues. The CDR3 is CASSQGTSGGAGEQFF. DNA for the CDR3: TGTGCCAGCAGCCAAGGGACTAGCGGGGGGGCCGGGGAGCAGTTCTTC.

The rearrangement uses TRBV5-5 and TRBJ2-7; D unclear. V lost 0 bases, J lost 3 bases, and 13 bases lay in between. Per germline, CDR1 SGHKS and CDR2 YYEKEE (reference sequence). This CDR3 has 15 residues. The CDR3 sequence is CASSLDRYYGYEQYF. For the CDR3, the DNA is TGTGCCAGCAGCTTGGACCGATATTACGGCTACGAGCAGTACTTC.

The genes are TRBV9 and TRBJ2-7; 12 nucleotides line up with TRBD2. From germline, CDR1 is SGDLS and CDR2 YYNGEE. Trimming at V came to 4 bases and at J to 6 bases, leaving 5 bases not matched to a gene. The CDR3 has 14 amino acids. CDR3 sequence reads: CASSPRTSGVEQYF. The CDR3 coding sequence is TGTGCCAGCAGCCCTAGGACTAGCGGGGTCGAGCAGTACTTC.

This clone was seen only a few times. The chain combines TRBV19 with TRBJ1-5; D ambiguous. Germline V CDR1 and CDR2: LNHDA, SQIVND (reference sequence). The length of the CDR3 is 13 residues. The germline V and J ends were trimmed by 5 bases and 5 bases, with 10 bases remaining between them. DNA of the CDR3: TGTGCCAGTAGTTGGGCTCGAGATCAGCCCCAGCATTTT. This gives the protein CASSWARDQPQHF.

The genes are TRBV6-4 and TRBJ2-3; 9 bases fit TRBD1. With 2 bases clipped from V and 4 bases from J, the junction kept 4 bases outside the gene matches. The CDR3 extends over 15 amino acids. Germline CDR1 MRHNA, CDR2 SNTAGT. The CDR3 is CASSDGTGTADTQYF. The CDR3 DNA reads TGTGCCAGCAGTGACGGGACAGGGACCGCAGATACGCAGTATTTT.

The rearrangement links TRBV19 to TRBJ2-3; TRBD2 matches at 10 bases. CDR1 LNHDA and CDR2 SQIVND come from the germline V gene (reference sequence). The CDR3 runs 14 residues. With 3 bases clipped from V and 9 bases from J, the junction kept 6 bases outside the gene matches. The CDR3 protein is CASSISGGARTQYF. CDR3 coding DNA: TGTGCCAGTAGTATCAGCGGGGGGGCTAGGACGCAGTATTTT.

This chain links TRBV4-1 with TRBJ1-2; 10 nucleotides agree with TRBD1. Trimming cost V 0 bases and J 4 bases; bases outside gene matches: 8. CDR1 is MGHRA, CDR2 YSYEKL, per germline. The CDR3 consists of 17 residues. This chain's CDR3 is CASSQEDRTGGGYGYTF. The CDR3 coding sequence is TGCGCCAGCAGCCAAGAAGACCGGACAGGGGGTGGCTATGGCTACACCTTC.

The chain employs TRBV2 and TRBJ2-3, with TRBD1 matching over 10 bases. The CDR3 totals 15 residues. Looked up from germline, CDR1 is SNHLY and CDR2 is FYNNEI. After removal of 7 bases from V and 1 base from J, the junction contained 5 bases not matched to a gene. This CDR3 is CASKRDRGGTDTQYF. The CDR3 DNA reads TGTGCCAGCAAACGGGACAGGGGAGGCACAGATACGCAGTATTTT.

This chain links TRBV5-1 with TRBJ1-2; 7 bases fit TRBD1. CDR1 and CDR2 from the germline V gene are SGHRS and YFSETQ. J lost 6 bases, V lost 3 bases, and 2 bases had no gene match. This CDR3 has 12 amino acids. DNA for the CDR3: TGCGCCAGCAGCTCAGGGGGAGATGGCTACACCTTC. The encoded protein is CASSSGGDGYTF.

The rearrangement uses TRBV2 and TRBJ1-3, with 7 bases identical to TRBD1. There are 14 residues in the CDR3. The germline V gene has CDR1 SNHLY and CDR2 FYNNEI. V trimming: 5 bases; J trimming: 3 bases; junction bases outside the gene matches: 4. For the CDR3, the DNA is TGTGCCAGCAGTTTACGGACAGGTGGAAACACCATATATTTT. It encodes CASSLRTGGNTIYF. Filled out from reference TRBV2 and TRBJ1-3, the complete variable domain reads EPEVTQTPSHQVTQMGQEVILRCVPISNHLYFYWYRQILGQKVEFLVSFYNNEISEKSEIFDDQFSVERPDGSNFTLKIRSTKLEDSAMYFCASSLRTGGNTIYFGEGSWLTVV.

The chain joins TRBV5-1 to TRBJ2-2; D not resolved. The CDR3 is made up of 17 amino acids. Germline CDR1 is SGHRS and CDR2 is YFSETQ. V gave up 3 bases and J gave up 2 bases, with 17 bases separating them. CDR3 DNA sequence: TGCGCCAGCAGCTGGAAGCGCCAGCGATCAAACACCGGGGAGCTGTTTTTT. This gives the protein CASSWKRQRSNTGELFF.